Sequencing of this TCR beta chain was carried out in a study of T cell responses to AZD1222 COVID-19 vaccine. General study results and limits: Donors in the cohort were predominantly white British and more often female, and clonal diversity was possibly underestimated. In the spike-specific TCR repertoire, nearly half reportedly target unmutated variant regions.

Trimming removed 2 bases from V and 0 bases from J; junction bases left unmatched: 9. Germline V gene lookup returns CDR1 SGHVS and CDR2 FNYEAQ. The CDR3 spans 17 residues. The data were produced by immunoSEQ multiplex PCR, yet TCRdb's version contains in-frame clones alone and is incomplete. The table includes some 130,000 clones, more than 85% detected once. With respect to this clone: The antigen remains undetermined.

The chain combines TRBV7-6 with TRBJ2-7, with 8 positions matching TRBD2. This receptor was taken from an adult in good health. Material: peripheral blood, obtained on day 0 of AZD1222 vaccination. CDR3 nucleotides: TGTGCCAGCAGCTTATCCCCTCCCAGCGGGAGCTCCTACGAGCAGTACTTC. Translating it yields CASSLSPPSGSSYEQYF.